The 23 T cell receptor beta chains in this list originate from one sample, sequenced in a study of T cell responses to AZD1222 COVID-19 vaccine. Assay used: immunoSEQ multiplex PCR; TCRdb lists only in-frame clones, some missing. This sample has around 120,000 clones, with roughly 90% found just once. The sequenced sample was peripheral blood, obtained on day 0 of AZD1222 vaccination. These receptors were obtained from an adult in good health.

This chain joins TRBV6-5 and TRBJ1-1; D call uncertain. With 6 bases removed from V and 8 bases from J, the gap between germline ends came to 10 bases. Per the germline V gene, CDR1 is MNHEY and CDR2 is SVGAGI. The CDR3 runs to 11 residues. The CDR3 spells CASSTAVEAFF. CDR3 DNA: TGTGCCAGCAGCACAGCCGTCGAAGCTTTCTTT.

This clone was seen once. This chain links TRBV19 with TRBJ1-2; TRBD1 matches 10 bases. Germline trimming cut 5 bases from V and 4 bases from J; bases unmatched to any gene: 19. Germline assignment: CDR1 LNHDA and CDR2 SQIVND (reference sequence). The CDR3 has 19 residues. CDR3 DNA sequence: TGTGCCAGTAGTTCTGGGGGCCTGACAGGGGGCGCAGGGGCCTATGGCTACACCTTC. It encodes CASSSGGLTGGAGAYGYTF.

The chain joins TRBV10-3 to TRBJ2-3; D is perhaps TRBD2 (6 bases). Germline V lookup: CDR1 ENHRY, CDR2 SYGVKD. The V end was cut by 3 bases, the J end by 3 bases, with 13 bases between. This CDR3 region has 15 residues. CDR3 residues: CAISEWTTLTDTQYF. CDR3 DNA: TGTGCCATCAGTGAATGGACTACCCTGACAGATACGCAGTATTTT.

This clone was picked up a small number of times. This chain links TRBV7-3 with TRBJ1-1; 7 positions agree with TRBD1. The CDR3 sequence is 13 residues long. Trimming cost V 5 bases and J 5 bases; bases outside gene matches: 5. Germline V gene lookup returns CDR1 SGHTA and CDR2 FQGTGA. In DNA, the CDR3 is TGTGCCAGCAGCCTATCAGGGGGAACTGAAGCTTTCTTT. It translates to CASSLSGGTEAFF. The whole variable domain, filled in from reference TRBV7-3 and TRBJ1-1, reads GAGVSQTPSNKVTEKGKYVELRCDPISGHTALYWYRQSLGQGPEFLIYFQGTGAADDSGLPNDRFFAVRPEGSVSTLKIQRTERGDSAVYLCASSLSGGTEAFFGQGTRLTVV.

This rearrangement joins TRBV27 to TRBJ2-7, with 7 bases that match TRBD2. The trim removed 1 base at V and 4 bases at J, leaving 10 bases unmatched. Germline V CDR1 and CDR2: MNHEY, SMNVEV (reference sequence). The CDR3 runs to 16 residues. CDR3 protein: CASSLWGGDGPYEQYF. CDR3 nucleotides: TGTGCCAGCAGTTTATGGGGGGGAGACGGGCCGTACGAGCAGTACTTC.

With regard to this clone: The germline gene is not matched at one end of the junction; a read error may be the cause. The rearrangement joins TRBV24-1 to TRBJ1-5; 10 bases fit TRBD1. Germline CDR1 KGHDR, CDR2 SFDVKD. The CDR3 loop spans 14 amino acids. In DNA form, the CDR3 reads TGTGCCACCAGTGATTCACGGACAGGGGGGCCAGGAGGTTTT. The encoded protein is CATSDSRTGGPGGF.

V gene TRBV13 combines with J gene TRBJ2-7, with 8 bases lining up with TRBD1. Germline CDR1 reads PRHDT; CDR2 reads FYEKMQ (reference sequence). The CDR3 covers 14 residues. The V gene end was trimmed by 3 bases and the J gene end by 2 bases; junction bases not matched to a gene: 3. The DNA of the CDR3 is TGTGCCAGCAGCTTCGGACAGGGTCCCTACGAGCAGTACTTC. Translation: CASSFGQGPYEQYF.

The V call is TRBV9, the J call TRBJ1-2, with D unclear. V was cut by 4 bases and J by 4 bases, with 11 bases left in between. This CDR3 contains 13 residues. Germline V gives CDR1 SGDLS, CDR2 YYNGEE. Written as DNA, the CDR3 is TGTGCCAGCAGCTCGGACGGACCCTATGGCTACACCTTC. Encoded protein: CASSSDGPYGYTF.

The rearrangement uses TRBV5-1 and TRBJ2-1; tentative D call: TRBD2 (6 bases). The CDR3 is 15 amino acids. Trimming cost V 3 bases and J 6 bases, with 16 bases left between them. Germline CDR1 is SGHRS and CDR2 is YFSETQ. The CDR3 nucleotides read TGCGCCAGCAGCTCCCTCGTCGGGAGTGTCAATGAGCAGTTCTTC. This translates into CASSSLVGSVNEQFF.

The chain recombines TRBV7-2 with TRBJ2-1, with TRBD2 matching 10 bases. The germline CDR1 and CDR2 sequences are SGHTA and FQGNSA. The CDR3 totals 16 residues. V lost 0 bases, J lost 2 bases, and 1 base stayed unmatched. The CDR3 loop reads CASSLAGLATYNEQFF. DNA for the CDR3: TGTGCCAGCAGCTTAGCGGGACTAGCGACCTACAATGAGCAGTTCTTC.

The gene calls are TRBV24-1 and TRBJ2-2; 7 nucleotides agree with TRBD1. V was clipped by 7 bases and J by 5 bases; unmatched bases: 9. Germline loops: CDR1 KGHDR, CDR2 SFDVKD. This CDR3 is built from 15 residues. CDR3 residues: CATSSTGPRTGELFF. As DNA, the CDR3 is TGTGCCACCAGCTCGACAGGGCCCCGAACCGGGGAGCTGTTTTTT.

This chain connects TRBV5-4 to TRBJ1-2; perhaps TRBD1 as D (6 bases). Per germline, CDR1 SGHNT and CDR2 YYREEE (reference sequence). The CDR3 extends over 13 amino acids. The V end lost 4 bases, the J end lost 6 bases, and 13 bases lay between the germline ends. The CDR3 DNA reads as TGTGCCAGCAGCCCACAGGGATCGGATGGCTACACCTTC. Protein product: CASSPQGSDGYTF.

The chain recombines TRBV27 with TRBJ2-7, with 9 bases aligning to TRBD2. Germline V gene lookup returns CDR1 MNHEY and CDR2 SMNVEV (reference sequence). The CDR3 contains 14 residues. The ends lost 2 bases at V and 4 bases at J; junction bases unmatched: 3. The CDR3 protein is CASSLLAGRYEQYF. In nucleotides, the CDR3 is TGTGCCAGCAGTTTACTAGCGGGAAGGTACGAGCAGTACTTC.

The V gene is TRBV5-1, the J gene TRBJ2-5, with TRBD2 identical over 16 bases. There are 15 residues in the CDR3. Germline lookup yields CDR1 SGHRS and CDR2 YFSETQ. V trimming: 4 bases; J trimming: 4 bases; junction bases outside the gene matches: 1. The CDR3 nucleotides are TGCGCCAGCAGCGGGACTAGCGGGAGGGGAGAGACCCAGTACTTC. Its protein product is CASSGTSGRGETQYF.

The chain has TRBV18 and TRBJ1-2; D remains ambiguous. V lost 1 base, J lost 6 bases, and 9 bases lay in between. Looked up from germline, CDR1 is KGHSH and CDR2 is LQKENI. The CDR3 spans 13 residues. The CDR3 sequence: CASSPLDSDGYTF. The CDR3 nucleotides are TGTGCCAGCTCACCACTGGATTCGGATGGCTACACCTTC.

This chain uses TRBV19 with TRBJ2-7; TRBD1 aligns across 9 bases. Trimming removed 4 bases from V and 3 bases from J; junction bases left unmatched: 7. The germline gives CDR1 LNHDA, CDR2 SQIVND (reference sequence). CDR3 size: 15 residues. The CDR3 is CASSTQGQGSYEQYF. CDR3 nucleotide sequence: TGTGCCAGTAGTACGCAAGGACAGGGGAGCTACGAGCAGTACTTC. The full variable domain, with the rest looked up from reference TRBV19 and TRBJ2-7, is DGGITQSPKYLFRKEGQNVTLSCEQNLNHDAMYWYRQDPGQGLRLIYYSQIVNDFQKGDIAEGYSVSREKKESFPLTVTSAQKNPTAFYLCASSTQGQGSYEQYFGPGTRLTVT.

The rearrangement joins TRBV7-3 to TRBJ2-1, with 9 bases identical to TRBD2. This CDR3 has 15 amino acids. Germline-derived CDR1 and CDR2 are SGHTA and FQGTGA. Trimming removed 5 bases from V and 6 bases from J; junction bases left unmatched: 8. The CDR3 reads CASSLAGTYPNEQFF. The DNA of the CDR3 is TGTGCCAGCAGCCTAGCGGGGACCTATCCCAATGAGCAGTTCTTC.

This chain joins TRBV6-5 and TRBJ2-7; possibly TRBD1 for D (5 bases). The CDR3 is 14 amino acids. The V end was cut by 2 bases, the J end by 2 bases, with 10 bases between. CDR1 is MNHEY and CDR2 is SVGAGI in the germline V gene. CDR3 loop: CASSYDRGTYEQYF. The CDR3, as DNA: TGTGCCAGCAGTTACGATAGGGGCACCTACGAGCAGTACTTC.

The rearrangement joins TRBV19 to TRBJ2-7; D might be TRBD2 (5 bases). This CDR3 is built from 14 residues. The V end was cut by 4 bases, the J end by 3 bases, with 13 bases between. Germline CDR1 LNHDA, CDR2 SQIVND (reference sequence). The CDR3 sequence: CASSSRGTGYEQYF. The CDR3 DNA reads TGTGCCAGTAGTAGTCGGGGAACGGGCTACGAGCAGTACTTC.

V and J are TRBV3-1 (or the pseudogene TRBV3-2) and TRBJ2-7; perhaps TRBD2 as D (6 bases). V gave up 2 bases and J gave up 7 bases, with 9 bases separating them. The CDR3 extends over 12 amino acids. The V gene's germline CDR1 is LGHDT and CDR2 YNNKEL (reference sequence). The CDR3: CASSQRAGEQYF. The CDR3 bases are TGTGCCAGCAGCCAACGCGCGGGGGAGCAGTACTTC.

This clone occurred once. The V gene is TRBV5-1, the J gene TRBJ1-5; D is uncertain. The germline gives CDR1 SGHRS, CDR2 YFSETQ. V lost 2 bases and J lost 1, with 4 bases in between. This CDR3 has 13 residues. CDR3 region: CASSFTSNQPQHF. CDR3 DNA: TGCGCCAGCAGCTTTACGAGCAATCAGCCCCAGCATTTT.

The count of this clone is one. The chain carries TRBV28 and TRBJ2-5; 14 nucleotides agree with TRBD2. Germline CDR1 MDHEN, CDR2 SYDVKM. V was clipped by 3 bases and J by 0 bases; unmatched bases: 9. The CDR3 spans 19 residues. The CDR3 DNA reads as TGTGCCAGCAGTTTGGCGACTAGCGGGAGGGGGTTATACCAAGAGACCCAGTACTTC. This sequence encodes CASSLATSGRGLYQETQYF.

The rearrangement links TRBV5-1 to TRBJ1-3; D is uncertain. The germline V gene has CDR1 SGHRS and CDR2 YFSETQ. CDR3 length equals 13 residues. V was cut by 4 bases and J by 0 bases, with 5 bases left in between. The DNA of the CDR3 is TGCGCCAGCAGCCTAAACTCTGGAAACACCATATATTTT. Translation: CASSLNSGNTIYF. Together with reference TRBV5-1 and TRBJ1-3, the CDR3 gives the full variable domain: KAGVTQTPRYLIKTRGQQVTLSCSPISGHRSVSWYQQTPGQGLQFLFEYFSETQRNKGNFPGRFSGRQFSNSRSEMNVSTLELGDSALYLCASSLNSGNTIYFGEGSWLTVV.